The 9 T cell receptor beta chains listed next were all sequenced from one sample in a study of molecular identifiers for immune sequencing clone quantification. TCRdb processed the PCR reads anew with MiXCR; each CDR3 protein has one entry. The table has over 600,000 distinct CDR3 sequences, around 20% seen once. Sequencing used naive CD8+ T cells from blood, with Jurkat cell RNA spiked in. Subset: FACS-sorted CD8+CD4-CCR7+CD45RA+ naive T cells. The receptor source for this set is a human donor in good health. Some libraries in this study had Jurkat cell RNA spiked in.

This chain links TRBV7-2 with TRBJ2-7; 7 bases map to TRBD2. Losses at the gene ends were 4 bases for V and 0 bases for J; bases not matched to a gene: 6. The CDR3 consists of 15 residues. Germline values: CDR1 SGHTA, CDR2 FQGNSA. This chain's CDR3 is CASSYSAGSSYEQYF. The CDR3 nucleotides are TGTGCCAGCAGCTACTCAGCGGGGTCCTCCTACGAGCAGTACTTC.

Concerning this clonotype: A much larger clone lies one base from this, so it may be a read error. The rearrangement joins TRBV29-1 to TRBJ2-7; D is perhaps TRBD2 (5 bases). CDR1 and CDR2 (germline): SQVTM, ANQGSEA. This CDR3 is built from 12 residues. V was pared by 8 bases and J by 4 bases, with 15 bases between. This chain's CDR3 is CSTTGENYEQYF. The CDR3, as DNA: TGCAGCACCACCGGGGAGAATTACGAGCAGTACTTC.

CDR3 sequence (DNA): TGTGCCAGCAGCCCCGGGGGGTCAGCCAGCCTCTATGGCTACACCTTC. It codes for CASSPGGSASLYGYTF. The chain has TRBV7-2 and TRBJ1-2, with D maybe TRBD1 (5 bases). There are 16 residues in the CDR3. Looked up from germline, CDR1 is SGHTA and CDR2 is FQGNSA. Trimming removed 5 bases from V and 4 bases from J, with 20 bases in between. The full variable domain, with the rest looked up from reference TRBV7-2 and TRBJ1-2, is GAGVSQSPSNKVTEKGKDVELRCDPISGHTALYWYRQSLGQGLEFLIYFQGNSAPDKSGLPSDRFSAERTGGSVSTLTIQRTQQEDSAVYLCASSPGGSASLYGYTFGSGTRLTVV.

This clonotype was picked up a small number of times. At one end, the junction sequence differs from germline, possibly due to a read error. The chain employs TRBV27 and TRBJ1-1; D remains ambiguous. The CDR3 sequence is 16 residues long. Germline lookup yields CDR1 MNHEY and CDR2 SMNVEV (reference sequence). The CDR3 region has the DNA TGTGCCACCAGTGGGGTGGGTCCTTGGGAAAACACTGAAGCTTTCTTT. This gives the protein CATSGVGPWENTEAFF.

This rearrangement joins TRBV2 to TRBJ2-5, with D tentatively TRBD2 (6 bases). The CDR3 is 15 amino acids. Germline loops: CDR1 SNHLY, CDR2 FYNNEI. Trimming pared 0 bases from V and 2 bases from J, leaving 10 bases between. The CDR3 coding sequence is TGTGCCAGCAGTGAAGCGTCTGGGGGGCAAGAGACCCAGTACTTC. Residues: CASSEASGGQETQYF.

This clonotype was seen many times. This chain uses TRBV4-3 with TRBJ2-7; possibly TRBD2 for D (6 bases). From germline, CDR1 is LGHNA and CDR2 YSLEER. The CDR3 has 14 residues. V was clipped by 2 bases and J by 3 bases, with 11 bases between them. The CDR3 bases are TGCGCCAGCAGCCAATACCCGACTAGCTACGAGCAGTACTTC. Its protein is CASSQYPTSYEQYF.

The J gene is TRBJ2-1, the V gene TRBV7-3; 7 bases align to TRBD2. Germline V CDR1 and CDR2: SGHTA, FQGTGA. The V segment lost 5 bases and the J segment 2 bases; nucleotides outside the gene matches: 6. CDR3 length: 15 amino acids. CDR3 nucleotide sequence: TGTGCCAGCAGCAGCCTAGCGGCTACCTACAATGAGCAGTTCTTC. It encodes CASSSLAATYNEQFF. Full variable domain (rest looked up from reference TRBV7-3 and TRBJ2-1): GAGVSQTPSNKVTEKGKYVELRCDPISGHTALYWYRQSLGQGPEFLIYFQGTGAADDSGLPNDRFFAVRPEGSVSTLKIQRTERGDSAVYLCASSSLAATYNEQFFGPGTRLTVL.

In its sample, this clonotype was seen many times. V gene TRBV19 combines with J gene TRBJ1-5; D is unresolved. Germline CDR1 is LNHDA and CDR2 is SQIVND (reference sequence). V lost 1 base and J lost 1, with 8 bases in between. This CDR3 comprises 15 residues. In nucleotides, the CDR3 is TGTGCCAGTAGTATAGGTGGAGGGAGCAATCAGCCCCAGCATTTT. It encodes CASSIGGGSNQPQHF.

The rearrangement links TRBV4-3 to TRBJ2-1, with 11 bases lining up with TRBD1. Germline V gene lookup returns CDR1 LGHNA and CDR2 YSLEER. This CDR3 has 16 residues. The V gene end was trimmed by 3 bases and the J gene end by 7 bases; junction bases not matched to a gene: 8. CDR3 DNA: TGCGCCAGCAGCCAGTTCCCGGGACAGGGGGTGAATGAGCAGTTCTTC. The encoded protein is CASSQFPGQGVNEQFF.